This T cell receptor (beta chain) was profiled in a study of T cell repertoires in cytomegalovirus infection. Study in general: A matching HLA type, together with CMV infection, was signaled by public TCR beta signatures. The study, taken as a whole, reports: Predominance within the ex vivo response was attributable to HLA-C-restricted CMV-specific TCR beta clonotypes. Cumulative frequency (of public TCR beta family members) identified carriers of CMV plus the relevant HLA.

TCRdb independently ran MiXCR on the reads; one entry per CDR3 protein. In the table there are about 920,000 distinct CDR3 sequences, roughly 30% of which are singletons. The CDR3 is 14 amino acids. V lost 3 bases and J lost 1, with 9 bases in between. This clonotype was counted many times. Its antigen is unidentified. The V call is TRBV12-3 or TRBV12-4, the J call TRBJ1-1; no clear D gene. Sequenced material: cultured CD8+ T cells from PBMCs, taken from culture after CMV antigen stimulation. The sequence was obtained from a human donor in good health (CMV status not recorded). Some clones in this sample may be carry-over from other donors' samples. The CDR3, as DNA: TGTGCCAGCAGTTTTAACTCGGGGAACACTGAAGCTTTCTTT. Translation: CASSFNSGNTEAFF.